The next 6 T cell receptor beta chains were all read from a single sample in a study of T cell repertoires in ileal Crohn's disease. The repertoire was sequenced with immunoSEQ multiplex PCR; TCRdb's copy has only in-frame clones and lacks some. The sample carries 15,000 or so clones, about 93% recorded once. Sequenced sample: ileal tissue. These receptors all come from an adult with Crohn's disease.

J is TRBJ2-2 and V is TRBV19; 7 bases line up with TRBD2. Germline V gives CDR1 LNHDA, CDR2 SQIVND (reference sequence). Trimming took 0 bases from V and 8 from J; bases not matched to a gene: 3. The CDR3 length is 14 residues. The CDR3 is CASSIDRGVGELFF. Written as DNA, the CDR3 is TGTGCCAGTAGTATAGATCGGGGGGTAGGGGAGCTGTTTTTT.

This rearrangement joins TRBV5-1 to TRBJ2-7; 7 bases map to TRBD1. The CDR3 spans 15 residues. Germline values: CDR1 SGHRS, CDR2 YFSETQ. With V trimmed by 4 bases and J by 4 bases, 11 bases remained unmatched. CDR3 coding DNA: TGCGCCAGCAGCCAACAGCCGGGACAGATTTACGAGCAGTACTTC. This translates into CASSQQPGQIYEQYF.

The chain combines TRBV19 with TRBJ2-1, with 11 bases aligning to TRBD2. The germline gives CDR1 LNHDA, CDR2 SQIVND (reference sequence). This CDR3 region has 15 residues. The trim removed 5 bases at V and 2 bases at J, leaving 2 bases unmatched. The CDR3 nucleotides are TGTGCCAGTAGTCCGACTAGCGGGGCCTACAATGAGCAGTTCTTC. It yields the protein CASSPTSGAYNEQFF.

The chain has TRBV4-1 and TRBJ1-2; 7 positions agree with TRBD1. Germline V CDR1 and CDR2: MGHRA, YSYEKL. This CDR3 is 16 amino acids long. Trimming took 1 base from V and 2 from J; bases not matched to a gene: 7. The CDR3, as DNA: TGCGCCAGCAGCCAAGCCAAGGCGACAGGGAACTATGGCTACACCTTC. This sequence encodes CASSQAKATGNYGYTF.

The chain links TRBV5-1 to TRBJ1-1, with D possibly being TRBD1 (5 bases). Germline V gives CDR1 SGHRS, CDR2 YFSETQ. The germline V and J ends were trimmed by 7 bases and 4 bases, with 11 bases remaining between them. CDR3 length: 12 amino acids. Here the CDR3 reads CASGPGSTEAFF. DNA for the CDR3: TGCGCCAGCGGCCCAGGGTCCACTGAAGCTTTCTTT.

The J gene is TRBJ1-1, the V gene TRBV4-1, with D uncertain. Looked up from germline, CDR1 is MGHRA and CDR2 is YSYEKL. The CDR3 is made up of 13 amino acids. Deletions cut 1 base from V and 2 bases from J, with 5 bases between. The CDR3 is CASSQGQNTEAFF. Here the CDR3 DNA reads TGCGCCAGCAGCCAAGGGCAAAACACTGAAGCTTTCTTT.